A single sample is the source of the 25 T cell receptor beta chains below, sequenced in a study of CD8+ T cells in alopecia areata. As the sequencing template, cDNA was produced by extracting RNA and reverse transcribing it. Clones were sequenced by immunoSEQ multiplex PCR, and TCRdb holds only the in-frame ones, with some missing. The repertoire holds 90,000 to 150,000 clones, with around 56% as singletons. Treatment in this sample: oral pan-JAK inhibitor, 5-10 mg twice daily. The input for sequencing was CD4+ T cells sorted from blood, taken at week 4, from a patient treated with tofacitinib. These receptors came from a human donor with alopecia areata.

V usage is TRBV5-1 and J usage is TRBJ2-1, with a possible D match to TRBD1 (5 bases). Trimming removed 4 bases at V and 2 bases at J, with 16 bases between. This CDR3 is 16 amino acids long. Germline loops: CDR1 SGHRS, CDR2 YFSETQ. The CDR3 loop reads CASSIRTSQTYNEQFF. The CDR3 DNA reads TGCGCCAGCAGCATTCGGACAAGCCAGACCTACAATGAGCAGTTCTTC.

The rearrangement uses TRBV25-1 and TRBJ1-1; D not certain. V was trimmed by 7 bases and J by 6 bases, leaving 15 bases between them. Per germline, CDR1 MGHDK and CDR2 SYGVNS. The CDR3 sequence is 13 residues long. The DNA of the CDR3 is TGTGCCAGCACCCCGAAGGCGAGGGCTGAAGCTTTCTTT. This encodes CASTPKARAEAFF. The variable domain in full, with the rest retrieved from reference TRBV25-1 and TRBJ1-1, is EADIYQTPRYLVIGTGKKITLECSQTMGHDKMYWYQQDPGMELHLIHYSYGVNSTEKGDLSSESTVSRIRTEHFPLTLESARPSHTSQYLCASTPKARAEAFFGQGTRLTVV.

J is TRBJ1-5 and V is TRBV4-1; maybe TRBD1 (6 bases). With 1 base removed from V and 6 bases from J, the gap between germline ends came to 13 bases. The germline CDR1 and CDR2 sequences are MGHRA and YSYEKL. The CDR3 is made up of 15 amino acids. CDR3 loop: CASSQGSGGPQPQHF. CDR3 DNA: TGCGCCAGCAGCCAAGGATCGGGGGGGCCTCAGCCCCAGCATTTT.

This clone was seen ten or more times. The chain employs TRBV5-6 and TRBJ2-7; unclear D gene. Between the trimmed V and J ends, which lost 0 bases and 0 bases, there was a span of 4 bases. This CDR3 spans 13 amino acids. CDR1 SGHDT and CDR2 YYEEEE come from the germline V gene. The chain's CDR3 is CASSLGSSYEQYF. The CDR3 DNA reads as TGTGCCAGCAGCTTGGGCAGCTCCTACGAGCAGTACTTC.

The chain uses TRBV4-1 and TRBJ1-2; tentatively, D is TRBD1 (6 bases). The V gene's germline CDR1 is MGHRA and CDR2 YSYEKL. The CDR3 has 13 amino acids. V was clipped by 8 bases and J by 1 base, with 11 bases between them. CDR3 sequence reads: CASARDNNYGYTF. The CDR3 coding sequence is TGCGCCAGCGCCCGGGACAATAACTATGGCTACACCTTC.

The J gene is TRBJ2-1, the V gene TRBV5-1, with no clear D. V was clipped by 2 bases and J by 8 bases, with 8 bases between them. The CDR3 is 12 residues long. CDR1 and CDR2 (germline): SGHRS, YFSETQ. CDR3 region: CASSFGGDEQFF. As DNA, the CDR3 is TGCGCCAGCAGCTTCGGTGGCGATGAGCAGTTCTTC. Full variable domain (missing parts from reference TRBV5-1 and TRBJ2-1): KAGVTQTPRYLIKTRGQQVTLSCSPISGHRSVSWYQQTPGQGLQFLFEYFSETQRNKGNFPGRFSGRQFSNSRSEMNVSTLELGDSALYLCASSFGGDEQFFGPGTRLTVL.

This clone was found a few times. The chain has TRBV10-3 and TRBJ1-2; D call uncertain. CDR1 and CDR2 from the germline V gene are ENHRY and SYGVKD. The V gene lost 10 bases and the J gene lost 8 bases, with 5 bases spanning the gap. The CDR3 has 8 residues. The CDR3 is CATGGYTF. CDR3 sequence (DNA): TGTGCCACGGGAGGCTACACCTTC.

The rearrangement uses TRBV7-6 and TRBJ1-1; 11 bases align to TRBD1. CDR1 is SGHVS and CDR2 is FNYEAQ in the germline V gene. V gave up 1 base and J gave up 2 bases; unmatched junction bases: 6. The CDR3 loop spans 17 amino acids. The CDR3 region has the DNA TGTGCCAGCAGCTTAGAGCCGAGGACAGGGGGCAACACTGAAGCTTTCTTT. Protein: CASSLEPRTGGNTEAFF.

The table lists this clone with a count of one. J is TRBJ2-3 and V is TRBV30; 8 nucleotides align to TRBD2. CDR1 and CDR2 (germline): GTSNPN, SVGIG (reference sequence). The CDR3 runs 16 residues. Germline trimming cut 8 bases from V and 0 bases from J; bases unmatched to any gene: 13. CDR3 coding DNA: TGTGCCAGGGGGGCACTAGCGGATAGTAGCACAGATACGCAGTATTTT. As protein: CARGALADSSTDTQYF.

The genes are TRBV27 and TRBJ2-3; no firm D call. CDR3 length: 14 residues. Germline CDR1 MNHEY, CDR2 SMNVEV (reference sequence). The germline V and J ends were trimmed by 6 bases and 0 bases, with 10 bases remaining between them. The CDR3 coding sequence is TGTGCCAGCAGCCCGCTTGGGAGCACAGATACGCAGTATTTT. This sequence encodes CASSPLGSTDTQYF.

The rearrangement uses TRBV2 and TRBJ1-1; 8 bases line up with TRBD1. The CDR3 has 14 amino acids. The V segment lost 6 bases and the J segment 7 bases; nucleotides outside the gene matches: 10. Germline-derived CDR1 and CDR2 are SNHLY and FYNNEI. CDR3 amino acids: CASRGRGLAFEAFF. CDR3 nucleotides: TGTGCCAGCAGGGGCAGGGGGCTAGCTTTTGAAGCTTTCTTT.

V and J are TRBV2 and TRBJ2-5, with D possibly TRBD2 on 5 matching bases. This CDR3 comprises 15 residues. Germline V gives CDR1 SNHLY, CDR2 FYNNEI. V was cut by 1 base and J by 0 bases, with 9 bases left in between. Here the CDR3 DNA reads TGTGCCAGCAGTGAAGGCGGGTCGTACCAAGAGACCCAGTACTTC. Amino acids: CASSEGGSYQETQYF.

The J gene is TRBJ2-3, the V gene TRBV29-1, with 7 bases fitting TRBD2. The CDR3 is made up of 14 amino acids. CDR1 is SQVTM, CDR2 ANQGSEA, per germline. The J segment lost 0 bases and the V segment lost 6 bases, leaving 6 bases of the junction unmatched. The CDR3 DNA is TGCAGCGTCGGCGGGGGAACTAGCACAGATACGCAGTATTTT. Translation gives CSVGGGTSTDTQYF.

The gene calls are TRBV5-6 and TRBJ1-2; 9 nucleotides agree with TRBD1. The germline CDR1 and CDR2 sequences are SGHDT and YYEEEE. The V segment lost 3 bases and the J segment 7 bases; nucleotides outside the gene matches: 10. The CDR3 spans 15 residues. As DNA, the CDR3 is TGTGCCAGCAGCTCGACAACGACAGGGGGTACTGGCTACACCTTC. Its protein product is CASSSTTTGGTGYTF.

This clone was seen more than once but under ten times. The chain joins TRBV30 to TRBJ2-1; TRBD2 matches 9 bases. V was pared by 3 bases and J by 7 bases, with 10 bases of the junction left unmatched. CDR1 is GTSNPN, CDR2 SVGIG, per germline (reference sequence). This CDR3 region has 15 residues. In DNA form, the CDR3 reads TGTGCCTGGAGCCGACCGGGACTAGCAACGAATGAGCAGTTCTTC. Translation: CAWSRPGLATNEQFF.

The chain links TRBV10-3 to TRBJ2-7; possibly TRBD1 for D (6 bases). The germline V and J ends were trimmed by 6 bases and 0 bases, with 12 bases remaining between them. Germline CDR1 and CDR2: ENHRY and SYGVKD. This CDR3 is built from 14 residues. CDR3 protein: CAIRGTPTSYEQYF. CDR3 sequence (DNA): TGTGCCATCAGAGGGACACCAACCTCCTACGAGCAGTACTTC.

This clone was seen a few times. The V gene is TRBV6-5, the J gene TRBJ1-1; TRBD1 matches 8 bases. Germline CDR1 and CDR2: MNHEY and SVGAGI. CDR3 length: 12 amino acids. With V trimmed by 5 bases and J by 5 bases, 1 base remained unmatched. DNA of the CDR3: TGTGCCAGCAGTACAGGGGGTACTGAAGCTTTCTTT. This sequence encodes CASSTGGTEAFF.

CDR3 protein: CSGSTGYTF. The CDR3 DNA reads as TGCAGCGGCTCCACTGGCTACACCTTC. The genes are TRBV29-1 and TRBJ1-2, with unresolved D. V was trimmed by 7 bases and J by 7 bases, leaving 7 bases between them. Germline V CDR1 and CDR2: SQVTM, ANQGSEA. The CDR3 has 9 residues.

This clone has a single count. V gene TRBV5-6 combines with J gene TRBJ1-5, with D maybe TRBD1 (6 bases). The CDR3 spans 19 residues. From germline, CDR1 is SGHDT and CDR2 YYEEEE. With 4 bases removed from V and 2 bases from J, the gap between germline ends came to 25 bases. The CDR3 is CASSRRAHPGDIRNQPQHF. The CDR3 bases are TGTGCCAGCAGCCGAAGGGCTCATCCAGGGGATATACGCAATCAGCCCCAGCATTTT.

V and J are TRBV4-1 and TRBJ2-7; 9 nucleotides agree with TRBD2. Germline V gene sequence: CDR1 MGHRA, CDR2 YSYEKL. CDR3 length equals 15 residues. With 4 bases clipped from V and 1 base from J, the junction kept 5 bases outside the gene matches. CDR3 sequence: CASSLAGGQSYEQYF. The DNA for the CDR3 is TGCGCCAGCAGCCTCGCGGGGGGGCAATCCTACGAGCAGTACTTC.

CDR3 amino acids: CASSLGGARDTQYF. For the CDR3, the DNA is TGCGCCAGCAGCTTAGGAGGGGCGCGGGATACGCAGTATTTT. The V and J genes are TRBV5-1 and TRBJ2-3, with a weak D call TRBD2 (6 bases). Germline CDR1 reads SGHRS; CDR2 reads YFSETQ. V was shortened by 2 bases and J by 6 bases, with 13 bases between the two germline ends. This CDR3 is 14 amino acids long.

The CDR3 is CSVEHRGQGSSSGANVLTF. The CDR3 region has the DNA TGCAGCGTTGAACATCGAGGACAGGGGTCAAGCTCTGGGGCCAACGTCCTGACTTTC. The rearrangement uses TRBV29-1 and TRBJ2-6, with 9 nucleotides matching TRBD1. V dropped 2 bases and J dropped 0; count of bases not matched to a gene: 11. Germline assignment: CDR1 SQVTM and CDR2 ANQGSEA. CDR3 length: 19 amino acids.

Of note for this clone: The junction differs from germline at one of its ends, possibly a read error. The V gene is TRBV30, the J gene TRBJ2-1; TRBD2 matches 7 bases. Germline loops: CDR1 GTSNPN, CDR2 SVGIG (reference sequence). There are 13 residues in the CDR3. For the CDR3, the DNA is TGTGCCTGGAGCGCCCCGGGCCGCGGGAGTCTGATCTTC. Translating gives CAWSAPGRGSLIF. The full variable domain, completed using reference TRBV30 and TRBJ2-1, is SQTIHQWPATLVQPVGSPLSLECTVEGTSNPNLYWYRQAAGRGLQLLFYSVGIGQISSEVPQNLSASRPQDRQFILSSKKLLLSDSGFYLCAWSAPGRGSLIFGPGTRLTVL.

The V gene is TRBV2, the J gene TRBJ1-1; TRBD1 matches at 8 bases. In germline, CDR1 is SNHLY, CDR2 FYNNEI. The V gene end was trimmed by 4 bases and the J gene end by 1 base; junction bases not matched to a gene: 2. The CDR3 length is 14 residues. CDR3 in amino acids: CASSVQGANTEAFF. The CDR3, as DNA: TGTGCCAGCAGTGTGCAGGGGGCGAACACTGAAGCTTTCTTT.

This rearrangement joins TRBV9 to TRBJ1-6; D perhaps matches TRBD1 (5 bases). The V gene's germline CDR1 is SGDLS and CDR2 YYNGEE. The V and J ends lost 5 bases and 12 bases respectively, with 15 bases between them. There are 13 residues in the CDR3. CDR3 residues: CASSPGTERPLHF. CDR3 bases: TGTGCCAGCAGTCCGGGGACGGAGCGACCCCTCCACTTT.